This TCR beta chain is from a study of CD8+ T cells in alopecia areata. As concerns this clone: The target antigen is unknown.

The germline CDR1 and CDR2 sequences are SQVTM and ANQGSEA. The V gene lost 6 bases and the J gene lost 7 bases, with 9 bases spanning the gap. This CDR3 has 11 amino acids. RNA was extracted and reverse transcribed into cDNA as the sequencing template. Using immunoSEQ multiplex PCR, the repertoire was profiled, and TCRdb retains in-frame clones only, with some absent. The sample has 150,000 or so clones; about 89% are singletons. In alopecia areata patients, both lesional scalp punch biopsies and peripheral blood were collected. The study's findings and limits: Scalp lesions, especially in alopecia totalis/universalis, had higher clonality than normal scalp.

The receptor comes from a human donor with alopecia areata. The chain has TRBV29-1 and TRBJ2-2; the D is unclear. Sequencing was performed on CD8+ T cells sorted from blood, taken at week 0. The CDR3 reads CSVRFGGELFF. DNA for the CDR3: TGCAGCGTCCGTTTCGGCGGGGAGCTGTTTTTT.